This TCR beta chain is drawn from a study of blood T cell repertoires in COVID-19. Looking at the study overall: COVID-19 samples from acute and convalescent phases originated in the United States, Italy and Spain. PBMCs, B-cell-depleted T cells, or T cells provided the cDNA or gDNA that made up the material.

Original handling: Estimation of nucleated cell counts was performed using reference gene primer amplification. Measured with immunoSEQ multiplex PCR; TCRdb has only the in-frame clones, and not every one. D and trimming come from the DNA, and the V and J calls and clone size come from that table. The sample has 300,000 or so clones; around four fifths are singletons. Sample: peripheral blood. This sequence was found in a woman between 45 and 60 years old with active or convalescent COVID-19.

The CDR3 coding sequence is TGTGCCACCAGCAGAGATGTTTCGGGGGGCGGTGAAAAACTGTTTTTT. Translated, it gives CATSRDVSGGGEKLFF. The chain employs TRBV15 and TRBJ1-4, with D tentatively TRBD1 (6 bases). Germline V gene lookup returns CDR1 LNHNV and CDR2 YYDKDF (reference sequence). Between the trimmed V and J ends, which lost 0 bases and 7 bases, there was a span of 15 bases. This CDR3 spans 16 amino acids.